Listed here are 28 T cell receptor beta chains from one sample, sequenced in a study of Ad26.COV2.S vaccination and SARS-CoV-2 variants. Only in-frame clones appear in the TCRdb table, and some are missing; sequencing was by immunoSEQ multiplex PCR. The sample has about 94,000 clones, approximately 82% seen once. The material sequenced was peripheral blood, taken after recovery from COVID-19. The source is a human donor who had recovered from COVID-19.

V usage is TRBV4-1 and J usage is TRBJ2-7; 7 bases align to TRBD1. CDR3 length: 16 residues. Germline V gene sequence: CDR1 MGHRA, CDR2 YSYEKL. J was trimmed by 2 bases and V by 3 bases; bases with no gene match: 10. In nucleotides, the CDR3 is TGCGCCAGCAGCCAGACCCGGACAGGAACAACCTACGAGCAGTACTTC. Amino acids: CASSQTRTGTTYEQYF.

V gene TRBV7-8 combines with J gene TRBJ2-1; 7 bases fit TRBD1. This CDR3 has 15 amino acids. V lost 5 bases to trimming and J lost 6 bases; unmatched junction nucleotides: 10. CDR1 and CDR2 from the germline V gene are SGHVS and FQNEAQ. CDR3 sequence (DNA): TGTGCCAGCAGCCCAAACTATTACAGGGGCAATGAGCAGTTCTTC. Protein sequence: CASSPNYYRGNEQFF.

The chain has TRBV20-1 and TRBJ2-3; TRBD2 matches at 9 bases. The germline CDR1 and CDR2 sequences are DFQATT and SNEGSKA (reference sequence). The V and J ends lost 3 bases and 5 bases, in that order; junction bases with no gene match: 6. This CDR3 spans 14 amino acids. CDR3 loop: CSASLAGYVDTQYF. The CDR3, as DNA: TGCAGTGCTAGTCTAGCGGGATACGTAGATACGCAGTATTTT.

The V call is TRBV14, the J call TRBJ1-2, with TRBD1 identical over 9 bases. The germline gives CDR1 SGHDN, CDR2 FVKESK. V lost 3 bases and J lost 7; bases outside the gene matches: 12. CDR3 size: 16 residues. CDR3 in amino acids: CASSHRTGVGPSGYTF. In nucleotides, the CDR3 is TGTGCCAGCAGCCACCGGACAGGGGTGGGACCTTCTGGCTACACCTTC.

This chain links TRBV19 with TRBJ2-3; D is unresolved. The length of the CDR3 is 14 residues. Germline V CDR1 and CDR2: LNHDA, SQIVND (reference sequence). CDR3 protein: CATMLASPGDTQYF. In DNA, the CDR3 is TGTGCTACGATGTTGGCCTCGCCGGGAGATACGCAGTATTTT.

The rearrangement links TRBV19 to TRBJ1-1; no reliable D call. CDR1 is LNHDA, CDR2 SQIVND, per germline (reference sequence). The V end lost 6 bases, the J end lost 3 bases, and 11 bases lay between the germline ends. CDR3 length: 13 amino acids. Here the CDR3 reads CASRQTVYTEAFF. The CDR3 bases are TGTGCCAGTAGACAAACAGTTTACACTGAAGCTTTCTTT. Supplemented by reference TRBV19 and TRBJ1-1, the full variable domain reads DGGITQSPKYLFRKEGQNVTLSCEQNLNHDAMYWYRQDPGQGLRLIYYSQIVNDFQKGDIAEGYSVSREKKESFPLTVTSAQKNPTAFYLCASRQTVYTEAFFGQGTRLTVV.

The chain recombines TRBV2 with TRBJ2-1; no firm D call. Between the trimmed V and J ends, which lost 4 bases and 0 bases, there was a span of 10 bases. The germline CDR1 and CDR2 sequences are SNHLY and FYNNEI. This CDR3 comprises 15 residues. DNA of the CDR3: TGTGCCAGCAGTGGGACCCTTTTCTCCTACAATGAGCAGTTCTTC. Amino acid sequence: CASSGTLFSYNEQFF.

The rearrangement links TRBV19 to TRBJ1-5; tentatively, D is TRBD1 (5 bases). V was pared by 1 base and J by 6 bases, with 7 bases between. CDR1 LNHDA and CDR2 SQIVND come from the germline V gene (reference sequence). The CDR3 consists of 13 residues. The CDR3 protein is CASSIAGGQPQHF. CDR3 bases: TGTGCCAGTAGTATAGCGGGGGGTCAGCCCCAGCATTTT.

J is TRBJ1-5 and V is TRBV7-2; 7 bases match TRBD1. The CDR3 length is 17 residues. The V and J ends lost 5 bases and 0 bases, in that order; junction bases with no gene match: 10. CDR1 is SGHTA, CDR2 FQGNSA, per germline. The CDR3 DNA sequence: TGTGCCAGCAGCACCCGACAGGGACAATATAGCAATCAGCCCCAGCATTTT. It encodes CASSTRQGQYSNQPQHF.

This chain connects TRBV29-1 to TRBJ2-3; 8 nucleotides match TRBD2. The junction had 5 bases not matched to a gene; V was cut back by 3 bases and J by 0 bases. Germline CDR1 reads SQVTM; CDR2 reads ANQGSEA. The CDR3 extends over 15 amino acids. CDR3 amino acids: CSVDAGGYSTDTQYF. As DNA, the CDR3 is TGCAGCGTTGATGCGGGGGGCTACAGCACAGATACGCAGTATTTT.

This rearrangement joins TRBV10-3 to TRBJ2-7; 12 bases are a match to TRBD1. There are 15 residues in the CDR3. V was pared by 6 bases and J by 5 bases, with 8 bases of the junction left unmatched. Germline V lookup: CDR1 ENHRY, CDR2 SYGVKD. CDR3 DNA sequence: TGTGCCATCAGCGGGACAGGGGGCACAGGAAACGAGCAGTACTTC. This translates into CAISGTGGTGNEQYF.

This clone was picked up a small number of times. The rearrangement joins TRBV10-1 to TRBJ2-2, with TRBD2 matching over 10 bases. CDR1 WNHNN and CDR2 SYGVQD come from the germline V gene (reference sequence). The CDR3 totals 15 residues. With V trimmed by 8 bases and J by 0 bases, 3 bases remained unmatched. This CDR3 is CASASGSSNTGELFF. CDR3 bases: TGCGCCAGCGCTAGCGGGAGTTCGAACACCGGGGAGCTGTTTTTT.

Remarks on this clone: Other DNA sequences of this sample code for an identical CDR3. This chain uses TRBV7-9 with TRBJ2-5, with D unresolved. Trimming removed 4 bases from V and 5 bases from J, with 5 bases in between. This CDR3 is built from 11 residues. Germline V gene data show CDR1 as SEHNR and CDR2 as FQNEAQ (reference sequence). The CDR3 nucleotides read TGTGCCAGCAGCTCCAAGGAGACCCAGTACTTC. It translates to CASSSKETQYF.

V is TRBV7-9 and J is TRBJ2-3; D is ambiguous. The CDR3 runs to 14 residues. V lost 4 bases, J lost 2 bases, and 10 bases lay in between. The germline V gene has CDR1 SEHNR and CDR2 FQNEAQ (reference sequence). The CDR3 DNA follows: TGTGCCAGCAGCTCTGGCGGATCCACAGATACGCAGTATTTT. Translating gives CASSSGGSTDTQYF.

The J gene is TRBJ1-6, the V gene TRBV5-8, with D hard to call. V was pared by 3 bases and J by 0 bases, with 13 bases between. The CDR3 length is 17 residues. In germline, CDR1 is SGHTS, CDR2 YDEGEE. The CDR3: CASSSPRISSYNSPLHF. The CDR3 nucleotides read TGTGCCAGCAGCTCACCCCGAATTAGCTCCTATAATTCACCCCTCCACTTT. The full variable domain, its missing parts supplied by reference TRBV5-8 and TRBJ1-6, is EAGVTQSPTHLIKTRGQQATLRCSPISGHTSVYWYQQALGLGLQFLLWYDEGEERNRGNFPPRFSGRQFPNYSSELNVNALELEDSALYLCASSSPRISSYNSPLHFGNGTRLTVT.

V and J are TRBV7-3 and TRBJ1-1, with unresolved D. Germline assignment: CDR1 SGHTA and CDR2 FQGTGA. The CDR3 loop spans 15 amino acids. V lost 0 bases, J lost 4 bases, and 12 bases lay in between. As DNA, the CDR3 is TGTGCCAGCAGCTTAACTTTGGGATCCGGCACTGAAGCTTTCTTT. This encodes CASSLTLGSGTEAFF.

This chain connects TRBV28 to TRBJ1-2; D is uncertain. Germline loops: CDR1 MDHEN, CDR2 SYDVKM. V was cut by 0 bases and J by 10 bases, with 9 bases left in between. The length of the CDR3 is 12 residues. CDR3 in amino acids: CASSLWTENYTF. The CDR3 DNA reads TGTGCCAGCAGTTTATGGACGGAGAACTACACCTTC.

The chain recombines TRBV5-4 with TRBJ1-2, with 11 bases lining up with TRBD1. Trimming took 4 bases from V and 6 from J; bases not matched to a gene: 5. Germline CDR1 reads SGHNT; CDR2 reads YYREEE (reference sequence). The CDR3 has 14 residues. The CDR3 region is CASSQDRGLHGYTF. The CDR3 DNA reads as TGTGCCAGCAGCCAGGACAGGGGGCTTCATGGCTACACCTTC.

The V and J genes are TRBV28 and TRBJ1-5, with no clear D. The CDR3 length is 11 residues. Germline V gene data show CDR1 as MDHEN and CDR2 as SYDVKM. V gave up 3 bases and J gave up 8 bases, with 5 bases separating them. In nucleotides, the CDR3 is TGTGCCAGCAGTTTCGGCAAGCCCCAGCATTTT. It encodes CASSFGKPQHF.

A single count supports this clone. This chain joins TRBV11-2 and TRBJ1-2, with D possibly matching TRBD1 (6 bases). CDR3 length: 12 residues. Trimming cost V 6 bases and J 7 bases, with 12 bases left between them. Germline V gene data show CDR1 as SGHAT and CDR2 as FQNNGV. The CDR3 is CASRQQGGGYTF. The CDR3 DNA sequence: TGTGCCAGCAGGCAACAGGGTGGTGGCTACACCTTC.

The chain uses TRBV24-1 and TRBJ1-5; TRBD1 agrees at 10 bases. CDR1 is KGHDR, CDR2 SFDVKD, per germline. The CDR3 is 16 amino acids. The V gene end was trimmed by 4 bases and the J gene end by 4 bases; junction bases not matched to a gene: 6. The CDR3 bases are TGTGCCACCAGTGAAGACGACAGGGGGCGGAATCAGCCCCAGCATTTT. Its translation: CATSEDDRGRNQPQHF.

The chain joins TRBV4-2 to TRBJ1-3, with D unresolved. The CDR3 runs 17 residues. Germline assignment: CDR1 LGHNA and CDR2 YNFKEQ. Trimming cost V 1 base and J 0 bases, with 13 bases left between them. CDR3 DNA sequence: TGTGCCAGCAGCCAAGCGATTCGGGCAAGCTCTGGAAACACCATATATTTT. The encoded protein is CASSQAIRASSGNTIYF.

This sequence joins TRBV9 and TRBJ1-1; 10 nucleotides agree with TRBD1. Trimming removed 4 bases from V and 6 bases from J; junction bases left unmatched: 3. The germline V gene has CDR1 SGDLS and CDR2 YYNGEE. The CDR3 totals 13 residues. The CDR3 region is CASSFGTGAEAFF. CDR3 DNA: TGTGCCAGCAGCTTTGGGACAGGGGCTGAAGCTTTCTTT.

The V and J genes are TRBV7-8 and TRBJ1-1, with 7 bases aligning to TRBD1. V shed 4 bases and J 1 base; nucleotides not matched to a gene: 3. From germline, CDR1 is SGHVS and CDR2 FQNEAQ. This CDR3 has 14 amino acids. CDR3 in amino acids: CASSYRGGNTEAFF. CDR3 nucleotide sequence: TGTGCCAGCAGCTACAGGGGAGGGAACACTGAAGCTTTCTTT. The full variable domain, completed using reference TRBV7-8 and TRBJ1-1, is GAGVSQSPRYKVAKRGQDVALRCDPISGHVSLFWYQQALGQGPEFLTYFQNEAQLDKSGLPSDRFFAERPEGSVSTLKIQRTQQEDSAVYLCASSYRGGNTEAFFGQGTRLTVV.

The chain uses TRBV13 and TRBJ2-7; no definite D call. V lost 1 base to trimming and J lost 0 bases, with 7 bases between them. Germline CDR1 is PRHDT and CDR2 is FYEKMQ (reference sequence). The CDR3 has 14 residues. The chain's CDR3 is CASSLAGVSYEQYF. The CDR3 DNA reads as TGTGCCAGCAGCTTAGCGGGCGTCTCCTACGAGCAGTACTTC.

The genes are TRBV28 and TRBJ1-1, with 9 nucleotides matching TRBD1. Germline CDR1 is MDHEN and CDR2 is SYDVKM. CDR3 length: 15 residues. The V segment lost 6 bases and the J segment 4 bases; nucleotides outside the gene matches: 9. This CDR3 reads CASSWGTGGFTEAFF. The CDR3 DNA reads as TGTGCCAGCAGCTGGGGCACAGGGGGCTTCACTGAAGCTTTCTTT.

V usage is TRBV28 and J usage is TRBJ2-5; a weak D match, TRBD2 (6 bases). V lost 7 bases and J lost 2, with 14 bases in between. Germline CDR1 reads MDHEN; CDR2 reads SYDVKM. The CDR3 covers 14 residues. The CDR3 coding sequence is TGTGCCAGCACCCCTCCGGGGGAGCAAGAGACCCAGTACTTC. Translating gives CASTPPGEQETQYF.

The chain joins TRBV11-2 to TRBJ2-2; 9 nucleotides align to TRBD1. There are 15 residues in the CDR3. Losses at the gene ends were 5 bases for V and 5 bases for J; bases not matched to a gene: 6. Germline V lookup: CDR1 SGHAT, CDR2 FQNNGV. CDR3: CASSRLTGGTGELFF. In nucleotides, the CDR3 is TGTGCCAGCAGCCGTCTGACAGGGGGTACCGGGGAGCTGTTTTTT.